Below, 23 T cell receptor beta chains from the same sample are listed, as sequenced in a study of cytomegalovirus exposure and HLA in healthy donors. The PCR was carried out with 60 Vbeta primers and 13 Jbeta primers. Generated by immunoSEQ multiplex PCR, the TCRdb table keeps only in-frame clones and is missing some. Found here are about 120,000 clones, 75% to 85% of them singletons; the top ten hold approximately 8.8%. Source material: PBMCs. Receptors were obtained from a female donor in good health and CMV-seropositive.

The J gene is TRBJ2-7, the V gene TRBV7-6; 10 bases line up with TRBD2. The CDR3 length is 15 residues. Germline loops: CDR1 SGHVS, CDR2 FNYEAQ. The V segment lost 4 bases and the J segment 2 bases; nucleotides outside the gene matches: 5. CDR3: CASSSQSGGAYEQYF. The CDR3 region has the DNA TGTGCCAGCAGCTCACAGAGCGGGGGGGCCTACGAGCAGTACTTC. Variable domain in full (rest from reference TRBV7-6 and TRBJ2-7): GAGVSQSPRYKVTKRGQDVALRCDPISGHVSLYWYRQALGQGPEFLTYFNYEAQQDKSGLPNDRFSAERPEGSISTLTIQRTEQRDSAMYRCASSSQSGGAYEQYFGPGTRLTVT.

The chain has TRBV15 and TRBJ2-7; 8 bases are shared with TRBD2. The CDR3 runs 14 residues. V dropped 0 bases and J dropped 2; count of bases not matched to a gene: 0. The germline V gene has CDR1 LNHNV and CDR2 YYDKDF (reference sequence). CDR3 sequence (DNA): TGTGCCACCAGCAGAGAAGCGGGGGCCTACGAGCAGTACTTC. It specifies CATSREAGAYEQYF.

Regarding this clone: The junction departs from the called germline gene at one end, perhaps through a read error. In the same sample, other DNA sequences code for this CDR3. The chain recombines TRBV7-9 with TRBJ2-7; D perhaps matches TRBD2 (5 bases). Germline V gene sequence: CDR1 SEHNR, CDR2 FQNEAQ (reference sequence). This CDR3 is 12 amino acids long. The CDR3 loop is CSSSLGLYEQYF. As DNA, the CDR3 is TGTTCCAGCAGCTTAGGACTTTACGAGCAGTACTTC.

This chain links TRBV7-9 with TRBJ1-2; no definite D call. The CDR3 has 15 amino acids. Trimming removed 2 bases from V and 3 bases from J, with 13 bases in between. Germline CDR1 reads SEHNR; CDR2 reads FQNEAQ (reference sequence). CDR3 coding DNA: TGTGCCAGCAGCTTACTAACGGGAGTTGACTATGGCTACACCTTC. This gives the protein CASSLLTGVDYGYTF.

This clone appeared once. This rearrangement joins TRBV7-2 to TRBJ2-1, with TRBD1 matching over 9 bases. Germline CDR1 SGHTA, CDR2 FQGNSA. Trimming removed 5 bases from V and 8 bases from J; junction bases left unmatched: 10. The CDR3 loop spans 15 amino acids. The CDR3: CASSPIDRGSDEQFF. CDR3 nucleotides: TGTGCCAGCAGCCCCATAGACAGGGGGAGCGATGAGCAGTTCTTC.

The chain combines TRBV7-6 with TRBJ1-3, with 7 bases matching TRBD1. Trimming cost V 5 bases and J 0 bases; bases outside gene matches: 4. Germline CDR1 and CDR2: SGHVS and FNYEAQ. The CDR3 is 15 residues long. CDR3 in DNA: TGTGCCAGCAGCAAAGGGACAGACTCTGGAAACACCATATATTTT. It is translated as CASSKGTDSGNTIYF. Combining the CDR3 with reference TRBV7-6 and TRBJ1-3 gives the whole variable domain GAGVSQSPRYKVTKRGQDVALRCDPISGHVSLYWYRQALGQGPEFLTYFNYEAQQDKSGLPNDRFSAERPEGSISTLTIQRTEQRDSAMYRCASSKGTDSGNTIYFGEGSWLTVV.

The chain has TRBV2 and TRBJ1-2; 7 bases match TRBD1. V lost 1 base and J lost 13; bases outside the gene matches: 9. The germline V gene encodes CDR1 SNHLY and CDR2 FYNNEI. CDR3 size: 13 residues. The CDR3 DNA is TGTGCCAGCAGTGAAGAACGGACAGGCCATGCCACCTTC. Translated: CASSEERTGHATF.

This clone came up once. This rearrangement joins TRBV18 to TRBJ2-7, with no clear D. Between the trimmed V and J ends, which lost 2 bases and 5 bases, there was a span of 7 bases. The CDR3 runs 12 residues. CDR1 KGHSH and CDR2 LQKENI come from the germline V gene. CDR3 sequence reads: CASSPFENEQYF. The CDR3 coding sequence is TGTGCCAGCTCACCATTCGAGAACGAGCAGTACTTC. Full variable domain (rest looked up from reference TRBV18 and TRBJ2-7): NAGVMQNPRHLVRRRGQEARLRCSPMKGHSHVYWYRQLPEEGLKFMVYLQKENIIDESGMPKERFSAEFPKEGPSILRIQQVVRGDSAAYFCASSPFENEQYFGPGTRLTVT.

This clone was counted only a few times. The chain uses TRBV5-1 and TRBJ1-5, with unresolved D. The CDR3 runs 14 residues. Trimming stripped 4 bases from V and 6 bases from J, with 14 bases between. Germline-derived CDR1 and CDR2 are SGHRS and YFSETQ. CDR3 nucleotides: TGCGCCAGCAGCCCGGGTGGCGTTGGTCAGCCCCAGCATTTT. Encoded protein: CASSPGGVGQPQHF.

This chain's CDR3 is CASSSSRGPLNTEAFF. The CDR3 nucleotides read TGTGCCAGCAGCTCTTCGAGGGGGCCGTTGAACACTGAAGCTTTCTTT. The chain couples TRBV7-2 to TRBJ1-1; TRBD1 aligns across 7 bases. CDR3 size: 16 residues. V gave up 4 bases and J gave up 0 bases; unmatched junction bases: 8. CDR1 is SGHTA, CDR2 FQGNSA, per germline.

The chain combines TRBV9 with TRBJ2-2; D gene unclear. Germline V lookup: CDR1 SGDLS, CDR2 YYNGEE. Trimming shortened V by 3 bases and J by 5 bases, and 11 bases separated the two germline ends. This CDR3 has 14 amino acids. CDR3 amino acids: CASSGYSRTGELFF. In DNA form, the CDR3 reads TGTGCCAGCAGCGGTTATAGCCGGACCGGGGAGCTGTTTTTT.

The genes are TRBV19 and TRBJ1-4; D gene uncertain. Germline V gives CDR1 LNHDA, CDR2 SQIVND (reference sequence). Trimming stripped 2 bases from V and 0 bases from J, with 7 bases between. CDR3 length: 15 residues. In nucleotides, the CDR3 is TGTGCCAGTAGTATAATCGGGGCAACTAATGAAAAACTGTTTTTT. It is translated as CASSIIGATNEKLFF.

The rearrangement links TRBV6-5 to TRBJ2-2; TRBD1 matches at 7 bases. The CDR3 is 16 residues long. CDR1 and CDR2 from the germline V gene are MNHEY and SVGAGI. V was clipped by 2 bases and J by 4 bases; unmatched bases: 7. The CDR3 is CASSYDPGQSTGELFF. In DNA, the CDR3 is TGTGCCAGCAGTTACGATCCGGGACAGAGCACCGGGGAGCTGTTTTTT.

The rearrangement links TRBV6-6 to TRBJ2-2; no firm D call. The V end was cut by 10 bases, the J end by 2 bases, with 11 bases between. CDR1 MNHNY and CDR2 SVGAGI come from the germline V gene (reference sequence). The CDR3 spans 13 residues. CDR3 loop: CAMRNTNTGELFF. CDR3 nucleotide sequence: TGTGCCATGCGGAACACCAACACCGGGGAGCTGTTTTTT.

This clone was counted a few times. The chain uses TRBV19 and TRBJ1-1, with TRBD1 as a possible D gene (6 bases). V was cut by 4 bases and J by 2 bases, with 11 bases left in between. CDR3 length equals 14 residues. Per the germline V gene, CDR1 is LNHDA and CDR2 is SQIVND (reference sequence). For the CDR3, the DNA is TGTGCCAGTAGTAAGGGGGTTGGTAACACTGAAGCTTTCTTT. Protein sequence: CASSKGVGNTEAFF.

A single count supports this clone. The CDR3 DNA is TGTGCCAGCAGCTTCGGACACCCTTCCTCCTACGAGCAGTACTTC. Translated: CASSFGHPSSYEQYF. This chain connects TRBV7-2 to TRBJ2-7; D is perhaps TRBD1 (5 bases). The V and J ends lost 3 bases and 0 bases respectively, with 12 bases between them. The CDR3 has 15 amino acids. Germline CDR1 is SGHTA and CDR2 is FQGNSA.

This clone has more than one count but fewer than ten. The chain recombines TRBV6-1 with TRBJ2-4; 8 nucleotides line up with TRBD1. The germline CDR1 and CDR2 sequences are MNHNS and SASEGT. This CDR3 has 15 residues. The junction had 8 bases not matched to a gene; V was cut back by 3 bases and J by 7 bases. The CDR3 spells CASSESQGARNIQYF. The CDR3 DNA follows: TGTGCCAGCAGTGAGTCGCAGGGGGCGAGGAACATTCAGTACTTC.

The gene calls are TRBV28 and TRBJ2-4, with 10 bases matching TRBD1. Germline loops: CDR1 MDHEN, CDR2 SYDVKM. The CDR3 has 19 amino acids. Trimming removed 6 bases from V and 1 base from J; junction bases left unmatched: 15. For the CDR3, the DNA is TGTGCCAGCAGCCCCCCGGGACAGGGGAGGGGGAAGGCCAAAAACATTCAGTACTTC. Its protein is CASSPPGQGRGKAKNIQYF.

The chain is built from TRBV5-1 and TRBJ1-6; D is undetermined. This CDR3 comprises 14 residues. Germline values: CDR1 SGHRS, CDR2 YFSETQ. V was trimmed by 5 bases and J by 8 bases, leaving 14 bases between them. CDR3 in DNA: TGCGCCAGCAGGGGAGGTTCTCTGGATTCACCCCTCCACTTT. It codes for CASRGGSLDSPLHF.

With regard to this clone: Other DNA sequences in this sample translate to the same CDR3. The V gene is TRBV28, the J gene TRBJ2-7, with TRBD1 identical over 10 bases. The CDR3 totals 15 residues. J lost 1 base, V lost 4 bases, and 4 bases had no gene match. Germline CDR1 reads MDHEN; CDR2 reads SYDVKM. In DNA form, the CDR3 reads TGTGCCAGCAGTTCCCCGGGACAGGGGTCCTACGAGCAGTACTTC. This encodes CASSSPGQGSYEQYF.

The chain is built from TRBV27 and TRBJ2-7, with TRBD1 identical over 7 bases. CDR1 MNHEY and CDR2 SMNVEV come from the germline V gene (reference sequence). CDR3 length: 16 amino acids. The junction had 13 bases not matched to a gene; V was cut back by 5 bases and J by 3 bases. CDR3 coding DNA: TGTGCCAGCAGTCCATACGGCCGGGACAGTTACTACGAGCAGTACTTC. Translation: CASSPYGRDSYYEQYF.

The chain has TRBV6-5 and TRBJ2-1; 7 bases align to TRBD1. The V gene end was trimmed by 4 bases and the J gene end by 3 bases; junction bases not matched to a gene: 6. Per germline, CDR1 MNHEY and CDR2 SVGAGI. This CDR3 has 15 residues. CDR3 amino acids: CASSSVRGLYNEQFF. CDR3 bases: TGTGCCAGCAGTTCCGTAAGGGGGCTCTACAATGAGCAGTTCTTC.

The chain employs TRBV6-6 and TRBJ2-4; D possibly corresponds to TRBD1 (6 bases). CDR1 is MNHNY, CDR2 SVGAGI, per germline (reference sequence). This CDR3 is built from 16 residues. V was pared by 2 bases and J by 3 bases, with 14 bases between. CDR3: CASSYPSVGGKNIQYF. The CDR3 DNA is TGTGCCAGCAGTTACCCCTCGGTAGGGGGCAAAAACATTCAGTACTTC.